This TCR beta chain derives from a study of T cells in Graves' hyperthyroidism and ophthalmopathy (dated by TCRdb to about 2019). With regard to the full study: Peripheral blood samples were taken at the time of initial diagnosis, prior to any treatment. TCR V-J signatures able to tell the groups apart were searched for in a discovery cohort of more than 90 patients, of whom around 43 had Graves' ophthalmopathy and around 57 had stable Graves' hyperthyroidism. Whether ophthalmopathy could be predicted prospectively was tested in an independent validation cohort made up of about 18 hyperthyroidism patients plus 17 patients who later progressed to ophthalmopathy. The roughly 94 discovery patients were randomly split 7:3 into training and test sets. In addition, the study compared T-cell repertoires in thyroid tissue and in blood from roughly 6 Graves' hyperthyroidism patients. After sampling, hyperthyroidism patients received methimazole starting at 30 mg daily, and ophthalmopathy patients received high-dose intravenous methylprednisolone. The paper describes TCR Vbeta CDR3 sequencing of about 140 peripheral blood samples, made up of 43 ophthalmopathy patients, roughly 72 hyperthyroidism patients and around 17 progressor patients. The full study reports these points: In validation, progression to ophthalmopathy was predicted by the model with more than 65% sensitivity and just over 72% specificity, a median of 6.5 months before onset. Sample size was not statistically predetermined, and investigators were not blinded to group allocation. Most expanded thyroid clonotypes (frequency above 0.001) were also detected in blood, suggesting blood repertoires may reflect thyroid immune responses. A model built on a 13 V-J signature distinguished ophthalmopathy from stable hyperthyroidism, reaching around 87% sensitivity and 81.08% specificity in cross-validation and 80%/75% in testing.

For CDR1 and CDR2, the germline V gene lists KGHSH and LQKENI. V is reduced by 3 bases and J by 2 bases, leaving a spacing of 13 bases between them. From cysteine to phenylalanine, the CDR3 is 15 amino acids long. Only the CDR3 part of the read is kept: 45 bases, read in frame from the first base. Moderately to severely active disease, a Clinical Activity Score of at least 3, a NOSPECS grade of at least 4, and a duration under 3 months were present in ophthalmopathy patients. The study excluded patients with uncontrolled infections, other autoimmune diseases, pregnancy or lactation. Clinical symptoms, serum thyroxine and TRAb, thyroid ultrasound, and orbital computed tomography formed the basis for the diagnoses. Ficoll-Paque density gradient centrifugation was used to isolate PBMCs from approximately 11 ml of fresh peripheral blood. Total RNA was extracted using Trizol reagent, and RNA quality was assessed on an Agilent 2100 Bioanalyzer.

The TCR beta CDR3 regions were amplified from the RNA transcripts. The first round of RT-PCR for the TCR CDR3 was performed with the HTBI primer set and the Qiagen OneStep RT-PCR kit. Libraries were constructed in a second round of multiplex PCR, after which size selection and purification were carried out. Sequencing of the libraries was done on an Illumina HiSeq2000 using paired-end 100 bp reads. The paper's processing steps were these. Raw data were processed with SOAPnuke, discarding reads with adapters, uncalled bases, mean Phred below 15, or no exact constant-primer or identifier match. High-quality paired reads were merged with COPE v1.2.5, and unique nucleotide sequences were defined as clonotypes. MiTCR v1.1 was used to align clonotypes to the IMGT TRBV, TRBD and TRBJ reference segments. Analysis was restricted to V-J combinations with a frequency above 0.0001, which covered just over 98% of repertoires. A TCS score was defined as the ratio of F50 (clonal expansion) to E x V (chaos), with BLOSUM62-based TCRdist applied between CDR3 peptides within each V-J. Welch's t-statistics and random forest reduced fewer than 600 V-J features to roughly 13, which were used in a naive Bayes classifier (R e1071). Starting from the raw public reads, TCRdb applied fastp trimming at Q25, assembled clones with MiXCR and retained in-frame beta chains. All rows with the same CDR3 protein become a single entry with the most common DNA and genes. These V and J calls derive from TCRdb rather than the authors' analysis. The sample data list roughly 600,000 distinct CDR3 sequences, and 13% to 15% of these were observed just once. Of the sample, around 13% falls within the top ten clones.

As to this clonotype: The antigen it binds to is not known. Qualities for individual bases were not recorded, and no much larger clone is one base off.

The sequence was obtained from a woman between 50 and 59 years old with Graves' ophthalmopathy. Specimen: blood. The chain uses TRBV18 and TRBJ1-1; too little of a D gene remains to name it. The CDR3 protein sequence reads: CASSPREGTNTEAFF. The bases are TGTGCCAGCTCACCCCGGGAGGGTACCAACACTGAAGCTTTCTTT.